Below are 27 T cell receptor beta chains sequenced from a single sample in a study of cytomegalovirus exposure and HLA in healthy donors (dated by TCRdb to between 2016 and 2019). The method behind the library was the immunoSEQ multiplex PCR assay. For the multiplex PCR, a mixture combining 60 forward primers for TCR Vbeta segments and 13 reverse primers for TCR Jbeta segments was used. This is the immuneACCESS table as TCRdb keeps it, with only in-frame sequences that have V and J called. A part of the clones is gone; compared with another copy, unresolved V genes explain less than half, and the rest is unexplained. This sample holds approximately 110,000 clones; approximately 84% were observed only once. The top ten clones comprise approximately 0.22% of the sample. The source material was PBMCs. The receptor source for this set is a man aged 50 or older in good health and CMV-seronegative.

The chain recombines TRBV7-6 with TRBJ2-7; D is ambiguous. The germline CDR1 and CDR2 sequences are SGHVS and FNYEAQ. This CDR3 comprises 17 residues. The V end was cut by 1 base, the J end by 0 bases, with 16 bases between. CDR3 bases: TGTGCCAGCAGCTTAGGAGTCACAAAGACAAACTCCTACGAGCAGTACTTC. Translation: CASSLGVTKTNSYEQYF.

The chain is built from TRBV5-5 and TRBJ2-7, with a tentative D call TRBD1 (6 bases). CDR1 is SGHKS and CDR2 is YYEKEE in the germline V gene (reference sequence). The V end lost 7 bases, the J end lost 6 bases, and 14 bases lay between the germline ends. The CDR3 spans 12 residues. As DNA, the CDR3 is TGTGCCAGCTCCCGAAGGGGGAGCGAGCAGTACTTC. Encoded protein: CASSRRGSEQYF.

The chain has TRBV5-1 and TRBJ1-1; 7 positions agree with TRBD1. CDR3 size: 15 residues. Germline V gene data show CDR1 as SGHRS and CDR2 as YFSETQ. The J segment lost 4 bases and the V segment lost 0 bases, leaving 6 bases of the junction unmatched. The CDR3 loop is CASSLATGSPTEAFF. CDR3 bases: TGCGCCAGCAGCTTGGCGACAGGGTCTCCCACTGAAGCTTTCTTT.

V gene TRBV19 combines with J gene TRBJ1-5; 8 nucleotides align to TRBD1. The V gene's germline CDR1 is LNHDA and CDR2 SQIVND (reference sequence). There are 15 residues in the CDR3. Losses at the gene ends were 4 bases for V and 4 bases for J; bases not matched to a gene: 6. The CDR3 DNA is TGTGCCAGTAGTACGGACAGGGTTGGGAATCAGCCCCAGCATTTT. This codes for CASSTDRVGNQPQHF.

The gene calls are TRBV5-1 and TRBJ2-7; TRBD1 agrees at 9 bases. CDR1 is SGHRS and CDR2 is YFSETQ in the germline V gene. The V segment lost 4 bases and the J segment 3 bases; nucleotides outside the gene matches: 5. The length of the CDR3 is 14 residues. DNA of the CDR3: TGCGCCAGCAGCCCGACAGGGGGTAACTACGAGCAGTACTTC. Amino acids: CASSPTGGNYEQYF. Variable domain in full (rest from reference TRBV5-1 and TRBJ2-7): KAGVTQTPRYLIKTRGQQVTLSCSPISGHRSVSWYQQTPGQGLQFLFEYFSETQRNKGNFPGRFSGRQFSNSRSEMNVSTLELGDSALYLCASSPTGGNYEQYFGPGTRLTVT.

This chain links TRBV7-2 with TRBJ2-7, with 15 nucleotides matching TRBD2. With 3 bases clipped from V and 6 bases from J, the junction kept 3 bases outside the gene matches. This CDR3 region has 15 residues. Germline V gives CDR1 SGHTA, CDR2 FQGNSA. The CDR3, as DNA: TGTGCCAGCAGCTTTTCGGGACTAGCGGGAGGCGAGCAGTACTTC. Translation gives CASSFSGLAGGEQYF.

The CDR3 is CASSSGWGLTSNQPQHF. CDR3 DNA: TGTGCCAGCAGCTCCGGGTGGGGCCTGACCTCCAATCAGCCCCAGCATTTT. The rearrangement joins TRBV5-8 to TRBJ1-5, with a possible D match to TRBD1 (5 bases). This CDR3 is built from 17 residues. Germline V gives CDR1 SGHTS, CDR2 YDEGEE. Between the trimmed V and J ends, which lost 3 bases and 3 bases, there was a span of 19 bases.

The CDR3 protein is CASTVTSGYTGELFF. The CDR3, as DNA: TGTGCCAGCACCGTGACTAGCGGGTACACCGGGGAGCTGTTTTTT. The rearrangement links TRBV7-2 to TRBJ2-2; 10 nucleotides line up with TRBD2. V gave up 7 bases and J gave up 3 bases; unmatched junction bases: 5. Germline V gene sequence: CDR1 SGHTA, CDR2 FQGNSA. The CDR3 consists of 15 residues.

V gene TRBV19 combines with J gene TRBJ2-2; D is unclear. This CDR3 is 14 amino acids long. Germline V gives CDR1 LNHDA, CDR2 SQIVND (reference sequence). Trimming cost V 5 bases and J 7 bases, with 14 bases left between them. For the CDR3, the DNA is TGTGCCAGTAGTCCTCAAGAGAGGCGCGGGGAGCTGTTTTTT. It yields the protein CASSPQERRGELFF.

The chain is built from TRBV5-1 and TRBJ1-3, with D tentatively TRBD1 (5 bases). The V gene lost 4 bases and the J gene lost 2 bases, with 13 bases spanning the gap. Germline CDR1 SGHRS, CDR2 YFSETQ. The CDR3 extends over 15 amino acids. The CDR3 DNA reads as TGCGCCAGCAGCAGGGACGGAGGGACTGGAAACACCATATATTTT. It encodes CASSRDGGTGNTIYF.

The chain carries TRBV19 and TRBJ1-1; D possibly corresponds to TRBD1 (5 bases). This CDR3 has 16 amino acids. Trimming left V 6 bases short and J 5 bases short, with 22 bases between. Per the germline V gene, CDR1 is LNHDA and CDR2 is SQIVND (reference sequence). The CDR3 DNA is TGTGCCAGTAGGGGAACGCAGGGAGGCGCAAGGACTGAAGCTTTCTTT. Protein: CASRGTQGGARTEAFF.

The V and J genes are TRBV5-6 and TRBJ2-5; D uncertain. Per germline, CDR1 SGHDT and CDR2 YYEEEE. The CDR3 is 13 amino acids. V gave up 7 bases and J gave up 5 bases, with 15 bases separating them. The CDR3 protein is CASGRSVAETQYF. CDR3 bases: TGTGCCAGCGGGCGTTCGGTGGCGGAGACCCAGTACTTC.

The V and J genes are TRBV10-3 and TRBJ2-7; D is perhaps TRBD1 (6 bases). The germline V gene encodes CDR1 ENHRY and CDR2 SYGVKD. The V and J ends lost 6 bases and 2 bases respectively, with 11 bases between them. The CDR3 sequence is 13 residues long. The CDR3 DNA sequence: TGTGCCATCAGCGAAGGGGGTACCTACGAGCAGTACTTC. Translated: CAISEGGTYEQYF.

The V gene is TRBV2, the J gene TRBJ2-5; 8 positions match TRBD2. V was pared by 10 bases and J by 5 bases, with 9 bases of the junction left unmatched. The CDR3 is 13 amino acids. Germline-derived CDR1 and CDR2 are SNHLY and FYNNEI. In DNA form, the CDR3 reads TGTGCCACCGGGAGGGGCCTTGGGGAGACCCAGTACTTC. It specifies CATGRGLGETQYF.

The CDR3 bases are TGTGCCAGCAGCGTGGGGGGTGCAAATTCACCCCTCCACTTT. This sequence encodes CASSVGGANSPLHF. The V and J genes are TRBV9 and TRBJ1-6; a possible D gene is TRBD1 (5 bases). Germline V lookup: CDR1 SGDLS, CDR2 YYNGEE. CDR3 size: 14 residues. The V gene lost 2 bases and the J gene lost 7 bases, with 10 bases spanning the gap.

This clone was found once. CDR3 DNA: TGTGCTAGTGGTTTGGTACTAGCGGGTCCCTACAATGAGCAGTTCTTC. It translates to CASGLVLAGPYNEQFF. The chain carries TRBV12-5 and TRBJ2-1; TRBD2 agrees at 9 bases. Trimming removed 0 bases from V and 2 bases from J; junction bases left unmatched: 2. CDR3 length: 16 amino acids. Germline V gene data show CDR1 as LGHNT and CDR2 as FRNRAP. The full variable domain, rest sourced from reference TRBV12-5 and TRBJ2-1, is DARVTQTPRHKVTEMGQEVTMRCQPILGHNTVFWYRQTMMQGLELLAYFRNRAPLDDSGMPKDRFSAEMPDATLATLKIQPSEPRDSAVYFCASGLVLAGPYNEQFFGPGTRLTVL.

This chain uses TRBV7-9 with TRBJ1-2, with D unresolved. V lost 5 bases and J 8 bases, leaving 15 bases between the germline ends. Germline V lookup: CDR1 SEHNR, CDR2 FQNEAQ (reference sequence). The CDR3 extends over 13 amino acids. The CDR3 bases are TGTGCCAGCAGCCTAGAAATGGAGGGCGGCTACACCTTC. This codes for CASSLEMEGGYTF.

The gene calls are TRBV15 and TRBJ1-1, with 12 bases matching TRBD1. This CDR3 has 16 residues. CDR1 is LNHNV and CDR2 is YYDKDF in the germline V gene (reference sequence). Germline trimming cut 6 bases from V and 6 bases from J; bases unmatched to any gene: 11. CDR3 loop: CATRLSGQGASAEAFF. The CDR3 coding sequence is TGTGCCACCAGGCTATCGGGACAGGGGGCTTCGGCTGAAGCTTTCTTT.

The rearrangement uses TRBV7-3 and TRBJ2-2; D possibly corresponds to TRBD2 (6 bases). V dropped 4 bases and J dropped 0 bases, with 12 bases sitting between them. Germline CDR1 is SGHTA and CDR2 is FQGTGA. This CDR3 region has 16 residues. CDR3 protein: CASSSVGGTNTGELFF. CDR3 nucleotide sequence: TGTGCCAGCAGCTCGGTGGGCGGGACGAACACCGGGGAGCTGTTTTTT.

The genes are TRBV2 and TRBJ2-5, with D uncertain. The CDR3 is 10 amino acids. Germline V CDR1 and CDR2: SNHLY, FYNNEI. The germline V and J ends were trimmed by 4 bases and 7 bases, with 4 bases remaining between them. CDR3 in DNA: TGTGCCAGCAGTGCTACGACCCAGTACTTC. Protein sequence: CASSATTQYF.

The chain joins TRBV28 to TRBJ2-7; D not resolved. The length of the CDR3 is 13 residues. Per germline, CDR1 MDHEN and CDR2 SYDVKM. V was clipped by 5 bases and J by 2 bases, with 10 bases between them. CDR3 loop: CASSPPSAYEQYF. DNA of the CDR3: TGTGCCAGCAGTCCACCCTCAGCCTACGAGCAGTACTTC.

CDR3 nucleotides: TGTGCCAGTAGTATAGTTTTCAGGCGCAGGGGGGCGGACACTGAAGCTTTCTTT. Amino acids: CASSIVFRRRGADTEAFF. J is TRBJ1-1 and V is TRBV19, with TRBD1 matching 7 bases. Germline-derived CDR1 and CDR2 are LNHDA and SQIVND (reference sequence). The CDR3 extends over 18 amino acids. V trimming: 1 base; J trimming: 3 bases; junction bases outside the gene matches: 14. Full variable domain (remainder filled in from reference TRBV19 and TRBJ1-1): DGGITQSPKYLFRKEGQNVTLSCEQNLNHDAMYWYRQDPGQGLRLIYYSQIVNDFQKGDIAEGYSVSREKKESFPLTVTSAQKNPTAFYLCASSIVFRRRGADTEAFFGQGTRLTVV.

This clone showed up just once. A junction boundary mismatches the germline segment, possibly from a read error. The V and J genes are TRBV29-1 and TRBJ1-2; perhaps TRBD1 as D (6 bases). The CDR3 spans 14 residues. Germline lookup yields CDR1 SQVTM and CDR2 ANQGSEA. CDR3 protein: CSALGGAINYGYTF. The CDR3 coding sequence is TGCAGCGCCCTCGGGGGGGCGATTAACTACGGCTACACCTTC.

The chain has TRBV5-6 and TRBJ2-2; 9 bases line up with TRBD1. This CDR3 is 14 amino acids long. The J segment lost 4 bases and the V segment lost 5 bases, leaving 3 bases of the junction unmatched. The germline V gene encodes CDR1 SGHDT and CDR2 YYEEEE. CDR3 in amino acids: CASSVTGGTGELFF. The DNA of the CDR3 is TGTGCCAGCAGTGTGACAGGGGGCACCGGGGAGCTGTTTTTT.

The V gene is TRBV4-3, the J gene TRBJ2-3, with 10 bases identical to TRBD2. V lost 0 bases and J lost 1; bases outside the gene matches: 4. CDR1 and CDR2 from the germline V gene are LGHNA and YSLEER. The CDR3 totals 17 residues. DNA for the CDR3: TGCGCCAGCAGCCAAGAGGGCGGGACTAGCGGCACAGATACGCAGTATTTT. As protein: CASSQEGGTSGTDTQYF.

The rearrangement uses TRBV7-2 and TRBJ1-2; a possible D gene is TRBD1 (6 bases). CDR3 length equals 15 residues. Trimming took 5 bases from V and 2 from J, leaving 15 bases between them. From germline, CDR1 is SGHTA and CDR2 FQGNSA. This CDR3 is CASSPTTGPNYGYTF. In DNA, the CDR3 is TGTGCCAGCAGCCCGACGACAGGACCGAACTATGGCTACACCTTC. The entire variable domain, with the rest obtained from reference TRBV7-2 and TRBJ1-2, is as follows: GAGVSQSPSNKVTEKGKDVELRCDPISGHTALYWYRQSLGQGLEFLIYFQGNSAPDKSGLPSDRFSAERTGGSVSTLTIQRTQQEDSAVYLCASSPTTGPNYGYTFGSGTRLTVV.

The V call is TRBV6-1, the J call TRBJ1-2; possibly TRBD1 for D (5 bases). Trimming shortened V by 2 bases and J by 7 bases, and 11 bases separated the two germline ends. This CDR3 is 13 amino acids long. Germline loops: CDR1 MNHNS, CDR2 SASEGT. CDR3 sequence reads: CASSEPYDSGYTF. CDR3 nucleotides: TGTGCCAGCAGTGAACCCTACGACAGTGGCTACACCTTC.